Detailed here is one TCR beta chain. Under the authors' procedure: Amplification of reference gene primers provided the estimated nucleated cell counts. Libraries were prepared by immunoSEQ multiplex PCR; TCRdb keeps only in-frame clonotypes and omits some of them. V and J calls and clone size are as listed in that table; D and trimming were resolved from the DNA. The sample yields 210,000 or so clones, 70% to 90% seen once. The data belong to a study of blood T cell repertoires in COVID-19. Across the whole study: There were acute and convalescent COVID-19 samples, and they came from the United States, Italy and Spain. T cells, B-cell-depleted T cells, or PBMCs supplied cDNA or gDNA.

The sequencing sample was made of peripheral blood. This sequence was found in a woman aged 18-35 years who had recovered from COVID-19.

This CDR3 reads CASSYSRGTTEAFF. The CDR3, as DNA: TGTGCCAGCAGTTACTCGAGGGGGACCACTGAAGCTTTCTTT. This chain connects TRBV6-2 or TRBV6-3 to TRBJ1-1; possibly TRBD1 for D (6 bases). The CDR3 is 14 residues long. V lost 0 bases to trimming and J lost 4 bases, with 9 bases between them. Germline V lookup: CDR1 MNHEY, CDR2 SVGEGT.